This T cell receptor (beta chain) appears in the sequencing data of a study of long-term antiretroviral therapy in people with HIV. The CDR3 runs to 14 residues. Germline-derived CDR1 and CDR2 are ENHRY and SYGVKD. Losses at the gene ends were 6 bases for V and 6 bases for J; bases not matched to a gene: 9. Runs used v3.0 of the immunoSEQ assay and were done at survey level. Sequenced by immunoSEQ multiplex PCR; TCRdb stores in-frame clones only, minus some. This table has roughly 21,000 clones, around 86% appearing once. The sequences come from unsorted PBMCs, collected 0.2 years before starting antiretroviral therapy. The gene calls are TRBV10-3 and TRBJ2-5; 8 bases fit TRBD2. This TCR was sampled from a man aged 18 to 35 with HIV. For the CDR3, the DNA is TGTGCCATCAGGCCGGGACTAGAGAGTCAGACCCAGTACTTC. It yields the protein CAIRPGLESQTQYF.